Reported below is one T cell receptor beta chain. Its antigen is currently unknown. This sample stems from a study of PD-1 blockade in classical Hodgkin lymphoma. Measured with immunoSEQ multiplex PCR; TCRdb has only the in-frame clones, and not every one. The sample contains roughly 68,000 clones, 93% of which appear only once. CDR1 and CDR2 (germline): SGDLS, YYNGEE. The CDR3 is 16 residues long. The V gene end was trimmed by 3 bases and the J gene end by 5 bases; junction bases not matched to a gene: 7. Time point meaning: newly diagnosed, previously untreated cHL patient sample. Study-level findings and limits: Prior therapy or disease activity may underlie the repertoire differences, whose causes remain undefined.

The specimen was peripheral blood mononuclear cells (PBMCs). This receptor was identified in a human donor with classical Hodgkin lymphoma. V usage is TRBV9 and J usage is TRBJ2-2; TRBD2 matches 10 bases. The CDR3 here is CASSAQLAGPTGELFF. CDR3 in DNA: TGTGCCAGCAGCGCCCAACTAGCGGGACCTACCGGGGAGCTGTTTTTT.